A selection of T cell receptor beta chains follows, all from one sample in a study of blood T cell repertoires in COVID-19. TCRdb keeps only in-frame clones here, not all; method: immunoSEQ multiplex PCR. The table has around 310,000 clones, 75% to 90% seen once. Input material: PBMCs or T cells enriched from blood (not recorded which). All receptors come from a woman in her forties who had recovered from COVID-19. Each CDR3 is given with its conserved first and last residue. A D gene is named only where the DNA matches it firmly. Not every row has a clone size; where given, it reads once, few, many or a size class.

once	TRBJ2-1	TRBD2	TRBV7-6	TGTGCCAGCAGCTTAGCGGTCGGCGCTAGCGGGTACAATGAGCAGTTCTTC	CASSLAVGASGYNEQFF
.	TRBJ1-1	.	TRBV9	TGTGCCAGCAGCGTCGCGGGCAGTCTGAACACTGAAGCTTTCTTT	CASSVAGSLNTEAFF
.	TRBJ2-2	TRBD2	TRBV11-2	TGTGCCAGCAGCAAGCTCCGGACTAGCGGGGGGGCCAACACCGGGGAGCTGTTTTTT	CASSKLRTSGGANTGELFF
.	TRBJ2-4	TRBD2	TRBV5-8	TGTGCCAGCAGCTTGGGGACTAGCGACAAAAACATTCAGTACTTC	CASSLGTSDKNIQYF
.	TRBJ1-5	.	TRBV21-1	TGTGCCAGCAGCACCCCAGGGGACCTCAATCAGCCCCAGCATTTT	CASSTPGDLNQPQHF
.	TRBJ2-2	TRBD2	TRBV7-9	TGTGCCAGCAGCTCACAGGGGCTAGCGGGGGGCTTGAACACCGGGGAGCTGTTTTTT	CASSSQGLAGGLNTGELFF
once	TRBJ1-2	TRBD1	TRBV19	TGTGCCAGTAGGGAAGACAGGGGTGACTATGGCTACACCTTC	CASREDRGDYGYTF
.	TRBJ2-5	.	TRBV21-1	TGTGCCAGCAGCAAAGGTCGGACTAGTCCCCAAGAGACCCAGTACTTC	CASSKGRTSPQETQYF
many	TRBJ1-2	.	TRBV28	TGTGCCAGCAGTTTGGAGGCCTGGGGCTACACCTTC	CASSLEAWGYTF
.	TRBJ2-1	TRBD2	TRBV5-4	TGTGCCAGCAGCGCACCTTTTGCGGGGGGATACAGTGAGCAGTTCTTC	CASSAPFAGGYSEQFF
few	TRBJ1-3	.	TRBV30	TGTGCCTGGGAGGGGGGGCCGGGCCCCTGGATTGGAAACACCATATATTTT	CAWEGGPGPWIGNTIYF
.	TRBJ2-7	TRBD1	TRBV5-8	TGTGCCAGTAGAACCGACAGGGACCCGTCCTACGAGCAGTACTTC	CASRTDRDPSYEQYF
.	TRBJ2-1	.	TRBV29-1	TGCAGCTCTGGAGTTATGGGCTCCTACAATGAGCAGTTCTTC	CSSGVMGSYNEQFF
.	TRBJ1-1	.	TRBV18	TGTGCCAGCTCACTCGGCGGGGGCAACACTGAAGCTTTCTTT	CASSLGGGNTEAFF
.	TRBJ1-1	.	TRBV4-3	TGCGCCAGCAGCCAAGGAGGCCAGCTGAACACTGAAGCTTTCTTT	CASSQGGQLNTEAFF
.	TRBJ2-7	.	TRBV2	TGTGCCAGCAGTCCCAGGAATGTTATAAAAGGTGACGAGCAGTACTTC	CASSPRNVIKGDEQYF
.	TRBJ2-1	.	TRBV7-2	TGTGCCAGCAGCCCGGGATTCCTGTACAATGAGCAGTTCTTC	CASSPGFLYNEQFF
.	TRBJ2-7	.	TRBV30	TGTGCCTGGACACGGGGGTCCTACGAGCAGTACTTC	CAWTRGSYEQYF
.	TRBJ2-7	TRBD2	TRBV7-3	TGTGCCAGCAGCCCCGCCGGGCGGGAGGGGGGCTACGAGCAGTACTTC	CASSPAGREGGYEQYF
.	TRBJ2-7	.	TRBV7-2	TGTGCCAGCAGCCGGAATGGAGAAATAAGCTCCTACGAGCAGTACTTC	CASSRNGEISSYEQYF
.	TRBJ1-6	.	TRBV19	TGTGCCAGTAGCCTTGGAGGGGTGGAGAATTCACCCCTCCACTTT	CASSLGGVENSPLHF
.	TRBJ1-1	.	TRBV6-5	TGTGCCAGCAGCCCAAATAGGGAGCTTGAAGCTTTCTTT	CASSPNRELEAFF
.	TRBJ1-2	.	TRBV6-5	TGTGCCAGCAGTTATAATGGCTACACCTTC	CASSYNGYTF
.	TRBJ2-2	.	TRBV24-1	TGTGCCACCAGTGACCTAGACAGACAAGGCGCCGGGGAGCTGTTTTTT	CATSDLDRQGAGELFF
.	TRBJ2-7	TRBD1	TRBV28	TGTGCCAGCAGTTCGAGACAGGGGTCCTACGAGCAGTACTTC	CASSSRQGSYEQYF
.	TRBJ2-1	.	TRBV12-3/TRBV12-4	TGTGCCAGCAGCCCCCTAGGGGGGGGGCGGTTCTTC	CASSPLGGGRFF
.	TRBJ1-2	.	TRBV15	TGTGCCACCTCTGGACAGTCCCGTGGCTACACCTTC	CATSGQSRGYTF